The next 6 T cell receptor beta chains were all read from a single sample in a study of monozygotic twins with inflammatory bowel disease. After re-calling the 5' RACE reads, TCRdb lists one entry per CDR3 protein, DNA absent. The sample includes approximately 380,000 distinct CDR3 sequences. The sequencing sample was made of blood. The receptors were sampled from a human donor with ulcerative colitis or Crohn's disease, or a healthy co-twin of an affected twin (not recorded which).

The chain joins TRBV5-1 to TRBJ1-5; the D gene TCRdb calls, TRBD1, cannot be checked with no DNA. The CDR3 spans 14 residues. CDR1 SGHRS and CDR2 YFSETQ come from the germline V gene. This CDR3 is CASSPGQSNQPQHF.

This chain connects TRBV29-1 to TRBJ1-1; with no DNA, the TCRdb D assignment of TRBD1 cannot be verified. Germline V gene data show CDR1 as SQVTM and CDR2 as ANQGSEA. This CDR3 has 14 residues. CDR3 loop: CSVGWGRMGTEAFF. The entire variable domain, with the rest obtained from reference TRBV29-1 and TRBJ1-1, is as follows: SAVISQKPSRDICQRGTSLTIQCQVDSQVTMMFWYRQQPGQSLTLIATANQGSEATYESGFVIDKFPISRPNLTFSTLTVSNMSPEDSSIYLCSVGWGRMGTEAFFGQGTRLTVV.

This chain uses TRBV5-1 with TRBJ1-1; TCRdb lists TRBD1, though no DNA is available to test this call. This CDR3 spans 14 amino acids. Germline V gene lookup returns CDR1 SGHRS and CDR2 YFSETQ. CDR3 region: CAGSQQGGNTEAFF. Complete variable domain (other parts from reference TRBV5-1 and TRBJ1-1): KAGVTQTPRYLIKTRGQQVTLSCSPISGHRSVSWYQQTPGQGLQFLFEYFSETQRNKGNFPGRFSGRQFSNSRSEMNVSTLELGDSALYLCAGSQQGGNTEAFFGQGTRLTVV.

The chain has TRBV3-1 and TRBJ2-7; as DNA is missing, the TRBD2 call by TCRdb cannot be tested. Germline V gives CDR1 LGHDT, CDR2 YNNKEL (reference sequence). The CDR3 runs 14 residues. The CDR3 sequence is CASSHHSGRNEQYF.

The V and J genes are TRBV29-1 and TRBJ1-1; TCRdb returns TRBD1, unconfirmable since there is no DNA. There are 13 residues in the CDR3. The germline V gene has CDR1 SQVTM and CDR2 ANQGSEA. The chain's CDR3 is CSVETPGGTEAFF.

The chain carries TRBV7-9 and TRBJ2-1. Looked up from germline, CDR1 is SEHNR and CDR2 is FQNEAQ (reference sequence). The CDR3 loop spans 14 amino acids. CDR3 sequence: CASSLAGDYNEQFF.